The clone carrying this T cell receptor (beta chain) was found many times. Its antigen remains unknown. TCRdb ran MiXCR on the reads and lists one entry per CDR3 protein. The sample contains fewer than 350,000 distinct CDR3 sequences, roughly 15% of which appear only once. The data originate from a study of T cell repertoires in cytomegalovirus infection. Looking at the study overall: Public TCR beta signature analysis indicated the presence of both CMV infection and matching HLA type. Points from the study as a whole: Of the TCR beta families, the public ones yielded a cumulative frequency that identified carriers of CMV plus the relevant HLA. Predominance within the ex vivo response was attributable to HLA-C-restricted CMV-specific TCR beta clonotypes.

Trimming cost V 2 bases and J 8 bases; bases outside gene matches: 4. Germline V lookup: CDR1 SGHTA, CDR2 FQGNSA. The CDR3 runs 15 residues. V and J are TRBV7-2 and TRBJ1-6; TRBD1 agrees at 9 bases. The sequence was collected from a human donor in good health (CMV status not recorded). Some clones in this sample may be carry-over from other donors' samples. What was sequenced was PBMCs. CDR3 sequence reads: CASSLKWTGDSPLHF. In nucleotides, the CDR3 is TGTGCCAGCAGCTTAAAGTGGACAGGGGATTCACCCCTCCACTTT.